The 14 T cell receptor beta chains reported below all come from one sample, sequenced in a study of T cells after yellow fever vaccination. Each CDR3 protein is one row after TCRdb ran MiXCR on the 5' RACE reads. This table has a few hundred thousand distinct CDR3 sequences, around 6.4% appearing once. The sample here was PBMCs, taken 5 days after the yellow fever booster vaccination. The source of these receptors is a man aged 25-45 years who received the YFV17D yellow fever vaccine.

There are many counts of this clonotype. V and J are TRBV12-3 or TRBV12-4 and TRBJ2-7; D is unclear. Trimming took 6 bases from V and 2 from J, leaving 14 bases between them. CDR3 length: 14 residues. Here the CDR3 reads CASSASAAPYEQYF. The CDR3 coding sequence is TGTGCCAGCAGCGCCTCGGCAGCACCCTACGAGCAGTACTTC.

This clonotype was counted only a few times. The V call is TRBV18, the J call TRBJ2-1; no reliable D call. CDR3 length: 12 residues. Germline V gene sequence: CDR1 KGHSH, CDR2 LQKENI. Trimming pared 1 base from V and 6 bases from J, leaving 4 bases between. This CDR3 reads CASSPRVNEQFF. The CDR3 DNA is TGTGCCAGCTCACCACGGGTCAATGAGCAGTTCTTC.

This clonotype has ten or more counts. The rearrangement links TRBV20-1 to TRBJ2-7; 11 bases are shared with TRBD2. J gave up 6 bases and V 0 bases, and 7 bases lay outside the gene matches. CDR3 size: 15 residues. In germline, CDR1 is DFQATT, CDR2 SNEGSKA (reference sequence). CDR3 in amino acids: CSARDRVLAGAEQYF. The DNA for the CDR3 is TGCAGTGCTAGAGATCGGGTACTAGCGGGAGCCGAGCAGTACTTC.

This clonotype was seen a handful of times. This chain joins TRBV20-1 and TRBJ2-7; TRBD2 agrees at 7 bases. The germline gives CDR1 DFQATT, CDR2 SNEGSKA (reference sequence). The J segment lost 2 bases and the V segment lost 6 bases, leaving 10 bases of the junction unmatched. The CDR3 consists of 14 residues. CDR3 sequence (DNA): TGCAGTGCCCCACACCAGCGGGAAACCTACGAGCAGTACTTC. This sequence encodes CSAPHQRETYEQYF.

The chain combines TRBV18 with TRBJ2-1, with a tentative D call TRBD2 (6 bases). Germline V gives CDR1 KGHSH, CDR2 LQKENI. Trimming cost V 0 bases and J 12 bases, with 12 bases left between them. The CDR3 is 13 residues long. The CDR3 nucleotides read TGTGCCAGCTCACCACCGGGGGGTTCGGGGCAGTTCTTC. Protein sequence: CASSPPGGSGQFF.

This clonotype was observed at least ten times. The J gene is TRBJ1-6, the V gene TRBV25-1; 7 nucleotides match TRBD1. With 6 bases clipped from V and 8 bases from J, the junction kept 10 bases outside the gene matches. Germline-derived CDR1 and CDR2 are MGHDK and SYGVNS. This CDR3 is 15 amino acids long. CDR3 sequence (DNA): TGTGCCAGCAGCAAGCCCCAGGGGGATCATTCACCCCTCCACTTT. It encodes CASSKPQGDHSPLHF. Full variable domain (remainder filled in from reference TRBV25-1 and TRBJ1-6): EADIYQTPRYLVIGTGKKITLECSQTMGHDKMYWYQQDPGMELHLIHYSYGVNSTEKGDLSSESTVSRIRTEHFPLTLESARPSHTSQYLCASSKPQGDHSPLHFGNGTRLTVT.

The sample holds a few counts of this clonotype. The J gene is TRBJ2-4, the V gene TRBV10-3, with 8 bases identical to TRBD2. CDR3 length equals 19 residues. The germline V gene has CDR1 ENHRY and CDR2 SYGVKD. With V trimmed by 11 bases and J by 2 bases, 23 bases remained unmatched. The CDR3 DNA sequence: TGTGCCGGGGACGAATATCTAGTTGGAGCGGGAGCAACCAAAAACATTCAGTACTTC. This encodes CAGDEYLVGAGATKNIQYF.

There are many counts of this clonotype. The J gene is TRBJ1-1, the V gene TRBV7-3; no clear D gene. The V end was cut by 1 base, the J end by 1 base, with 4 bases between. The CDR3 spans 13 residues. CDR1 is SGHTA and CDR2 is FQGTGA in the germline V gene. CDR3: CASSLSKNTEAFF. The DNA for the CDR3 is TGTGCCAGCAGCTTAAGCAAGAACACTGAAGCTTTCTTT. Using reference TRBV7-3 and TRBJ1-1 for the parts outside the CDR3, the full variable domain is GAGVSQTPSNKVTEKGKYVELRCDPISGHTALYWYRQSLGQGPEFLIYFQGTGAADDSGLPNDRFFAVRPEGSVSTLKIQRTERGDSAVYLCASSLSKNTEAFFGQGTRLTVV.

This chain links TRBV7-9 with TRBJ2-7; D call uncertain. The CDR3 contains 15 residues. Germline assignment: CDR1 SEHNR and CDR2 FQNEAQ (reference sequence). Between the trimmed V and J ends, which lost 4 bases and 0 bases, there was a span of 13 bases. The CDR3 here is CASSYIPQSSYEQYF. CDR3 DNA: TGTGCCAGCAGCTATATCCCGCAGAGCTCCTACGAGCAGTACTTC.

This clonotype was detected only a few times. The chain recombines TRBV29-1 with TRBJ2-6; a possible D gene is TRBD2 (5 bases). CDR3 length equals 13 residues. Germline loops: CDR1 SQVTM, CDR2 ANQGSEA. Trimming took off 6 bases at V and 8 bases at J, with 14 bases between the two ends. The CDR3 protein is CSVWAGGSNVLTF. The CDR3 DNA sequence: TGCAGCGTGTGGGCGGGCGGGTCCAACGTCCTGACTTTC.

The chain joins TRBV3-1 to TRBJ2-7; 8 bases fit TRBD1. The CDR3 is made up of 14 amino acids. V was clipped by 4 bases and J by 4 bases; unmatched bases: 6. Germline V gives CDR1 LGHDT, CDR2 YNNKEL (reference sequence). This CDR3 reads CASSPRQGNYEQYF. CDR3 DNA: TGTGCCAGCAGCCCGCGACAGGGGAATTACGAGCAGTACTTC.

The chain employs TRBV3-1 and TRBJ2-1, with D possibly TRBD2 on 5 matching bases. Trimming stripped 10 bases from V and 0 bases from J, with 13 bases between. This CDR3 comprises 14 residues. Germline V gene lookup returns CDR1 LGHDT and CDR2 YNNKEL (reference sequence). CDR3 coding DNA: TGTGCCATCCCCCTAGCTAGCTCCTACAATGAGCAGTTCTTC. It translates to CAIPLASSYNEQFF.

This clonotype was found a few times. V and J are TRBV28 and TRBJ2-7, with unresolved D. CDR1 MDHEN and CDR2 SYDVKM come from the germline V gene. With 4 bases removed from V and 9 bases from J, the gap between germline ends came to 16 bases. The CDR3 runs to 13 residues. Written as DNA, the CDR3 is TGTGCCAGCAGTTACGCCGGTCCTCTTGGGCAGTACTTC. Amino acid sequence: CASSYAGPLGQYF.

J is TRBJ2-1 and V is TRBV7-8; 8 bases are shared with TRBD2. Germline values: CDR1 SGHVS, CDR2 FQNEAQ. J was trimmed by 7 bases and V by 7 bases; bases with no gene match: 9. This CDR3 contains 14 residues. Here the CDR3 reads CASTPSGSGNEQFF. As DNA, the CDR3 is TGTGCCAGCACCCCCAGCGGGAGTGGGAATGAGCAGTTCTTC.